This TCR beta chain came from a study of human CD4 T cells and Enterobacteriaceae. TCRdb's copy holds only in-frame clones and misses some; the assay was immunoSEQ multiplex PCR. This sample has about 26,000 clones; more than 80% occur once, and the top ten carry roughly 0.96%. The germline gives CDR1 SGHRS, CDR2 YFSETQ. CDR3 length equals 14 residues. A note on this clone: A read error may account for a junction end that differs from germline.

Sorting took every CD4+ cell except CD45RA+CCR7+CD95- naive cells, reaching over 98% purity. The origin of this receptor is a human donor in good health. The V call is TRBV5-1, the J call TRBJ2-1, with no clear D. The sample was memory CD4+ T cells from blood. The CDR3 DNA follows: TGCGCCAGCAGCTTGGAGGCGCCCTACGATGAGCAGTTCTTC. It translates to CASSLEAPYDEQFF.